The clone carrying this T cell receptor beta chain was seen more than once but under ten times. This record comes from a study of patients and donors after allogeneic stem cell transplantation. One entry per CDR3 protein, called by TCRdb with MiXCR from the RT-PCR reads. The sample has roughly 960,000 distinct CDR3 sequences, around 17% seen once. Trimming cost V 2 bases and J 0 bases; bases outside gene matches: 14. This CDR3 has 19 residues. The TCR was taken from a human donor who was either an allogeneic HSCT recipient or a stem cell or donor lymphocyte infusion donor (not recorded which). It is not recorded whose cells these are; they may come from a transplant donor. The sequenced sample consisted of blood, either unsorted or a sorted T cell fraction (not recorded which). The chain combines TRBV12-3 or TRBV12-4 with TRBJ2-3, with TRBD1 matching over 7 bases. CDR3 protein: CASSLSRVTGELSTDTQYF. Here the CDR3 DNA reads TGTGCCAGCAGTTTATCCCGGGTAACAGGGGAACTCAGCACAGATACGCAGTATTTT.